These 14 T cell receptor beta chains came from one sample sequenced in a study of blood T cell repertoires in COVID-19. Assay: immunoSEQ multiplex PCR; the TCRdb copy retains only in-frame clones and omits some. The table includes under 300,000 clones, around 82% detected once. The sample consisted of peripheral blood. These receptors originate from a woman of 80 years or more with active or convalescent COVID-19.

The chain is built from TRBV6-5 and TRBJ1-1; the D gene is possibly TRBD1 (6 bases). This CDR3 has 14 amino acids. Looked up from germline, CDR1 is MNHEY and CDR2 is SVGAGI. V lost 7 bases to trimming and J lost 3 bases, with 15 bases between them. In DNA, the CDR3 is TGTGCCAGCATTACGGGGGGCGCCGACACTGAAGCTTTCTTT. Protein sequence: CASITGGADTEAFF.

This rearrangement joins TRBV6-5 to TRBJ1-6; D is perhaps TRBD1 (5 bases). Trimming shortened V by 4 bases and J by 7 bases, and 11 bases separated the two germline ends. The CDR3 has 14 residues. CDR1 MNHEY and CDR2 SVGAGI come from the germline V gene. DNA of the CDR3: TGTGCCAGCAGTTTCAGGGAAAGCAATTCACCCCTCCACTTT. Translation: CASSFRESNSPLHF.

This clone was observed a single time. The CDR3 region has the DNA TGTGCCAGCAGCTTTTATGTCGGGGGCCAAGAGACCCAGTACTTC. Translating it yields CASSFYVGGQETQYF. This chain links TRBV5-4 with TRBJ2-5; maybe TRBD2 (6 bases). Trimming stripped 2 bases from V and 1 base from J, with 12 bases between. This CDR3 has 15 amino acids. Looked up from germline, CDR1 is SGHNT and CDR2 is YYREEE (reference sequence).

CDR3 sequence reads: CASRAVSGNTIYF. The CDR3 DNA is TGTGCCAGTAGGGCAGTCTCTGGAAACACCATATATTTT. V gene TRBV19 combines with J gene TRBJ1-3; D is unresolved. CDR1 and CDR2 from the germline V gene are LNHDA and SQIVND (reference sequence). Trimming removed 6 bases from V and 0 bases from J, with 6 bases in between. The CDR3 consists of 13 residues.

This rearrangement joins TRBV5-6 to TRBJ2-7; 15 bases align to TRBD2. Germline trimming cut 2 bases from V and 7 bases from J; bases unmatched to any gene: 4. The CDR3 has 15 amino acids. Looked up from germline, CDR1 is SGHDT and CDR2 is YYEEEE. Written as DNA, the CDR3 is TGTGCCAGCAGCTTACCGGGACTAGCGGGAGGAGAGCAGTACTTC. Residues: CASSLPGLAGGEQYF.

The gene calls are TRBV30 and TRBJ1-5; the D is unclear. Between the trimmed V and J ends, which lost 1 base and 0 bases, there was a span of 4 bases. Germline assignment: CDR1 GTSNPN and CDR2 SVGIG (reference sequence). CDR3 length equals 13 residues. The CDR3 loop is CAWSAFSNQPQHF. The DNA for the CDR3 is TGTGCCTGGAGTGCTTTTAGCAATCAGCCCCAGCATTTT.

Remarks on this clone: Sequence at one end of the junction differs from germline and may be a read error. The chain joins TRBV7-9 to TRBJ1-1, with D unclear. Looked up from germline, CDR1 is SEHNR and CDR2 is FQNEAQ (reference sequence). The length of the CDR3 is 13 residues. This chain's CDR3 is CASSLDVVSPTVF. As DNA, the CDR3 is TGTGCCAGCAGCTTAGATGTCGTATCGCCCACGGTCTTT.

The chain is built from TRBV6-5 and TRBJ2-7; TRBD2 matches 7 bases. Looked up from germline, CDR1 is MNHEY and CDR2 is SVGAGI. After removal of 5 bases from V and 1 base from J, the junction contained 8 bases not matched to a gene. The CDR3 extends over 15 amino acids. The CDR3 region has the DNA TGTGCCAGCAGTCGAACTGGCGGGAGTTCCTACGAGCAGTACTTC. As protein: CASSRTGGSSYEQYF.

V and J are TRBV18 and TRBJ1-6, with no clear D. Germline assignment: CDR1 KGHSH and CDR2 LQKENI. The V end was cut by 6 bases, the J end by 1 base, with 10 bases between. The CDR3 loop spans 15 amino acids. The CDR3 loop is CASSPRESYNSPLHF. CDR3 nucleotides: TGTGCCAGCTCCCCTCGGGAGTCCTATAATTCACCCCTCCACTTT.

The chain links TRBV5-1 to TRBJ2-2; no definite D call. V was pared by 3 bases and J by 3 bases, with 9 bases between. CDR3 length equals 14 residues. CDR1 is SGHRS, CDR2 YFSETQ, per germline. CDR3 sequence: CASSSDGDTGELFF. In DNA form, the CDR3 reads TGCGCCAGCAGCTCCGACGGAGACACCGGGGAGCTGTTTTTT. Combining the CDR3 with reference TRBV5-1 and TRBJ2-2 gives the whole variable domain KAGVTQTPRYLIKTRGQQVTLSCSPISGHRSVSWYQQTPGQGLQFLFEYFSETQRNKGNFPGRFSGRQFSNSRSEMNVSTLELGDSALYLCASSSDGDTGELFFGEGSRLTVL.

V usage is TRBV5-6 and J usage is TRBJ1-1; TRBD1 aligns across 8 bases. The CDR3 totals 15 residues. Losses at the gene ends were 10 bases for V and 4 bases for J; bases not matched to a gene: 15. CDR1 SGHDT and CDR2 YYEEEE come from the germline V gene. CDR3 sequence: CAVHTRRTGPTEAFF. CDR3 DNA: TGTGCCGTTCATACCCGAAGGACAGGGCCCACTGAAGCTTTCTTT.

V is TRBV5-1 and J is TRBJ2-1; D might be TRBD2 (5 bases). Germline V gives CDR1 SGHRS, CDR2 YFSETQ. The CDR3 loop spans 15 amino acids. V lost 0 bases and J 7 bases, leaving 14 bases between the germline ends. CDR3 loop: CASSLEASSQNEQFF. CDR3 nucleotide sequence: TGCGCCAGCAGCTTGGAGGCTAGCTCACAGAATGAGCAGTTCTTC.

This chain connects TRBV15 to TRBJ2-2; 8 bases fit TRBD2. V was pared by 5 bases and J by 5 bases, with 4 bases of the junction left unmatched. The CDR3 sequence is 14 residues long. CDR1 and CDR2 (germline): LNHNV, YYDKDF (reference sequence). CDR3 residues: CATSPGGGTGELFF. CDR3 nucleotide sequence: TGTGCCACCAGCCCGGGAGGGGGGACCGGGGAGCTGTTTTTT.

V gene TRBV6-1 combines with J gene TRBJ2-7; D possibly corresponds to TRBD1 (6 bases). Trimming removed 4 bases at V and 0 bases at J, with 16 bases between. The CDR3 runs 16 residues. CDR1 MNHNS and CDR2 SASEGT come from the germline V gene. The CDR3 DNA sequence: TGTGCCAGCAGTGGACCCCCGGGACACCTCTCCTACGAGCAGTACTTC. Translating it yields CASSGPPGHLSYEQYF.